The rows below give T cell receptor beta chains drawn from one sample of a study of PD-L1 blockade in urothelial cancer. TCRdb's table, derived via immunoSEQ multiplex PCR, lists solely in-frame clones and lacks some. Of 90,000 or so clones in the sample, almost 90% were seen once. This specimen was PBMCs, taken around atezolizumab (anti-PD-L1) treatment. The receptors were gathered from a man between 60 and 70 years old with urothelial cancer. CDR3s include the opening cysteine and the closing phenylalanine or tryptophan. Each record gives: D gene, clone size, CDR3 length, J gene, V gene, CDR3 protein, CDR3 DNA. A D gene is named only where the DNA matches it firmly. Some rows have no size entry. The others give once, few or many, or a class for an expanded clone.

>NA|NA|16|TRBJ2-1|TRBV18
CASSPPIRASNNEQFF
TGTGCCAGCTCACCACCGATCAGGGCGTCTAACAATGAGCAGTTCTTC
>NA|NA|15|TRBJ1-5|TRBV6-1
CASSETELSNQPQHF
TGTGCCAGCAGCGAAACAGAGCTTAGCAATCAGCCCCAGCATTTT
>NA|NA|14|TRBJ2-7|TRBV9
CASSTQGSSYEQYF
TGTGCCAGCTCCACCCAGGGGAGCTCCTACGAGCAGTACTTC
>NA|NA|14|TRBJ2-5|TRBV18
CASSPRLKQETQYF
TGTGCCAGCTCACCAAGACTGAAACAAGAGACCCAGTACTTC
>NA|NA|15|TRBJ2-4|TRBV11-1
CASSDGLLAKNIQYF
TGTGCCAGCAGCGACGGACTGTTAGCCAAAAACATTCAGTACTTC
>TRBD2|few|15|TRBJ2-5|TRBV2
CASSKIAGGGETQYF
TGTGCCAGCAGTAAAATAGCGGGGGGCGGAGAGACCCAGTACTTC
>NA|NA|14|TRBJ2-5|TRBV7-2
CASSLGGDKETQYF
TGTGCCAGCTCCTTGGGGGGGGACAAGGAGACCCAGTACTTC
>NA|NA|15|TRBJ2-2|TRBV14
CASSLTHTGSGELFF
TGTGCCAGCAGCCTTACCCATACGGGGTCCGGGGAGCTGTTTTTT
>NA|NA|16|TRBJ2-3|TRBV4-2
CASSQDASTSTDTQYF
TGTGCCAGCAGCCAAGACGCTAGTACAAGCACAGATACGCAGTATTTT
>NA|NA|12|TRBJ2-3|TRBV28
CASSRTTDTQYF
TGTGCCAGCAGCCGGACAACAGATACGCAGTATTTT